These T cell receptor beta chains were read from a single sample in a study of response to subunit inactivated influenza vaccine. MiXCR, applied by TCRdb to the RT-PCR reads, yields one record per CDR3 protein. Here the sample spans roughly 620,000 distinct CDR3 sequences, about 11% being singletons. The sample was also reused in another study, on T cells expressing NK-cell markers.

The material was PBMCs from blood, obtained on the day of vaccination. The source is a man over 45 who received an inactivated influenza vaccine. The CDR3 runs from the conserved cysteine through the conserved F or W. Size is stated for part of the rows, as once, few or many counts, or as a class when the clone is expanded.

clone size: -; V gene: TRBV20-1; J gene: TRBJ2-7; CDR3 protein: CSANPGARTYEQYF
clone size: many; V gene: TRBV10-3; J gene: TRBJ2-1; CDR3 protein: CAISESGQRNEQFF
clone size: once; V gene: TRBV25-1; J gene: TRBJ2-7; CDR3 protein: CASSERSLAGVGEQYF
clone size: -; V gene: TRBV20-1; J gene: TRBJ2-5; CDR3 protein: CSARERTSLWQETQYF
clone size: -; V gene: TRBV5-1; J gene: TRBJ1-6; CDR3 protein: CASRGENNSPLHF
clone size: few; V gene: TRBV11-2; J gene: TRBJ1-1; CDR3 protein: CASSFWGTMNTEAFF
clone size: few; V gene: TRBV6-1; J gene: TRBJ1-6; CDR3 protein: CASNLGRGINSPLHF
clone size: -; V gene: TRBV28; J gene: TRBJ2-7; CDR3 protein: CASSSGGREQGYEQYF
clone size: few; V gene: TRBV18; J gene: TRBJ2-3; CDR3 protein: CASSPDLGLDTQYF
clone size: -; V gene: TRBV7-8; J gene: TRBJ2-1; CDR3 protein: CASSLGPAGIGNEQFF
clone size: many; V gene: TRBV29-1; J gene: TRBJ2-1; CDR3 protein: CSVGTGLSRFF
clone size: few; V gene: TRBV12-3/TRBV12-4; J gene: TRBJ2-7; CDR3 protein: CASSLSWGQGTYEQYF
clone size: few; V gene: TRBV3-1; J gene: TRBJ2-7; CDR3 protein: CASSQGLAAYYEQYF
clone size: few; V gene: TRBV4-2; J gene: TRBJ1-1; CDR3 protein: CASSQDAAGVTEAFF
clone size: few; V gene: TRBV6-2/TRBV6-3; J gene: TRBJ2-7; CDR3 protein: CASSYKGNYEQYF
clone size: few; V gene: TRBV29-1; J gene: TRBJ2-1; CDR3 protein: CSGSGDRNEQFF
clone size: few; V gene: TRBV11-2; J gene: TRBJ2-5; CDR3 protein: CASSPGQLSQETQYF
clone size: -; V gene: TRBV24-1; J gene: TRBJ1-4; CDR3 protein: CATSDPGQGGEKLFF
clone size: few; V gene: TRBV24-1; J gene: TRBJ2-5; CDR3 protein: CATSDYKSQETQYF
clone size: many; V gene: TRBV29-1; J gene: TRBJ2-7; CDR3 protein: CSVDWGSSYEQYF
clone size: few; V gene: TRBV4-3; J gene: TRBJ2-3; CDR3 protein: CASSQEDRVTDTQYF
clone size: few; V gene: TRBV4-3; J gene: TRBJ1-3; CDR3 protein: CASSPSSIGGTGNTIYF
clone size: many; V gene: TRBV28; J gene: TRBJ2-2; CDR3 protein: CASSLLGGNTGELFF
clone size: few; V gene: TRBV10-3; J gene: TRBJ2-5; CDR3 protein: CAISEPNRQETQYF
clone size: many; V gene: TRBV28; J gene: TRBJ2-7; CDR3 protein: CASSLGGLYYEQYF
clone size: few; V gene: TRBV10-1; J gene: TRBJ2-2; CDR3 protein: CASSDVGPRANTGELFF
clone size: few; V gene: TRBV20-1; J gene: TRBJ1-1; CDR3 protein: CSARQGAYMLNTEAFF
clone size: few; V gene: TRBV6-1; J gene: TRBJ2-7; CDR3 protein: CASSPTPSSYEQYF
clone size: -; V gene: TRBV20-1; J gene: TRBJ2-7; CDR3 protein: CSAPPSGRLYEQYF
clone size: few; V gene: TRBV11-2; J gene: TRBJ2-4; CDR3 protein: CASSFSDSKNIQYF
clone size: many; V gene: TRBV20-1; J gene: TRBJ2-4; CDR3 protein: CSARGTLREAAKNIQYF
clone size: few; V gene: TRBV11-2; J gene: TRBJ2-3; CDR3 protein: CASRSNRLAGTDTQYF
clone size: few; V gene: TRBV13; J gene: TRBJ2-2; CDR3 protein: CASSLAGGLDTGELFF
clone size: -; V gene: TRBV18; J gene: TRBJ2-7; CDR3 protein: CASSPEGRTGTYEQYF
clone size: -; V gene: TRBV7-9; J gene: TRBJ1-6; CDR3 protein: CASLDRESYNSPLHF
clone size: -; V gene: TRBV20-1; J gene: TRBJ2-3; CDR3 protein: CSARALSSGHTDTQYF
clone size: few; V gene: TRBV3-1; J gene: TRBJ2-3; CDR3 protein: CASSQGRTGTTQYF
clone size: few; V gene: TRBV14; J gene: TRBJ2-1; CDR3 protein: CASSQVVTGRQFF
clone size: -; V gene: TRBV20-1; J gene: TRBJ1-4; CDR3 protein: CSARETTRAGGREKLFF
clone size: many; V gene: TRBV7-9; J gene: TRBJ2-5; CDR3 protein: CASSLGPLDSQETQYF
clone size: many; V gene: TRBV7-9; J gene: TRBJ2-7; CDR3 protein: CAKYYEQYF
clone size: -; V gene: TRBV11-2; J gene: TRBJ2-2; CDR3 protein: CASSLRGSAGGPGELFF